The T cell receptor beta chain under discussion was sequenced for a study of vaccination and CD4 T cells after COVID-19. Treatment defined: roughly 11-day PBMC culture with coronavirus spike peptide pools or control peptides (ViraFEST assay). Comment on this clonotype: What it binds is not known.

Cultured CD4+ T-cell DNA underwent Oncomine TCR Beta short-read sequencing. TCRdb redid the calling of the PCR reads with MiXCR, one entry per CDR3 protein. Found here are around 16,000 distinct CDR3 sequences, about 56% of them singletons; the top ten hold about 20%. This CDR3 contains 13 residues. Germline V gives CDR1 SGHNT, CDR2 YENEEA. Deletions cut 5 bases from V and 7 bases from J, with 12 bases between. Sequenced material: CD4+ T cells from blood, cultured in vitro, taken before SARS-CoV-2 vaccination. The V and J genes are TRBV11-3 and TRBJ2-1; D is unclear. The sequence was obtained from a human donor who had recovered from COVID-19. The CDR3: CASSLNWANEQFF. CDR3 in DNA: TGTGCCAGCAGCCTAAACTGGGCGAATGAGCAGTTCTTC.